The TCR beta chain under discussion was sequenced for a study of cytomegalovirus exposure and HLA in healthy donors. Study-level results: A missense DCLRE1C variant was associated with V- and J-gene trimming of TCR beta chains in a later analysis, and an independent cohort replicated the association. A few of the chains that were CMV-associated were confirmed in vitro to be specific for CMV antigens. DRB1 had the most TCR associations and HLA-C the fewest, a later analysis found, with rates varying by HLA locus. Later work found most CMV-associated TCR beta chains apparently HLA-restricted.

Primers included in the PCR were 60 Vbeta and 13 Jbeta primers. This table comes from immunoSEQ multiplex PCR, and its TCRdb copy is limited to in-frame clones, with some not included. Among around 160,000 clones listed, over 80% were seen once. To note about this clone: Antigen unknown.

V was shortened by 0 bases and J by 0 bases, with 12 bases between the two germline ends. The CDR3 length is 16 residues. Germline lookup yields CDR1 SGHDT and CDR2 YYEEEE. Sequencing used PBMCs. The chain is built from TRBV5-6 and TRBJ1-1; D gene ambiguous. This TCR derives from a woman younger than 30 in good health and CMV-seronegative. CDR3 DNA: TGTGCCAGCAGCTTGGACAGCCTTATCATGAACACTGAAGCTTTCTTT. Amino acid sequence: CASSLDSLIMNTEAFF.